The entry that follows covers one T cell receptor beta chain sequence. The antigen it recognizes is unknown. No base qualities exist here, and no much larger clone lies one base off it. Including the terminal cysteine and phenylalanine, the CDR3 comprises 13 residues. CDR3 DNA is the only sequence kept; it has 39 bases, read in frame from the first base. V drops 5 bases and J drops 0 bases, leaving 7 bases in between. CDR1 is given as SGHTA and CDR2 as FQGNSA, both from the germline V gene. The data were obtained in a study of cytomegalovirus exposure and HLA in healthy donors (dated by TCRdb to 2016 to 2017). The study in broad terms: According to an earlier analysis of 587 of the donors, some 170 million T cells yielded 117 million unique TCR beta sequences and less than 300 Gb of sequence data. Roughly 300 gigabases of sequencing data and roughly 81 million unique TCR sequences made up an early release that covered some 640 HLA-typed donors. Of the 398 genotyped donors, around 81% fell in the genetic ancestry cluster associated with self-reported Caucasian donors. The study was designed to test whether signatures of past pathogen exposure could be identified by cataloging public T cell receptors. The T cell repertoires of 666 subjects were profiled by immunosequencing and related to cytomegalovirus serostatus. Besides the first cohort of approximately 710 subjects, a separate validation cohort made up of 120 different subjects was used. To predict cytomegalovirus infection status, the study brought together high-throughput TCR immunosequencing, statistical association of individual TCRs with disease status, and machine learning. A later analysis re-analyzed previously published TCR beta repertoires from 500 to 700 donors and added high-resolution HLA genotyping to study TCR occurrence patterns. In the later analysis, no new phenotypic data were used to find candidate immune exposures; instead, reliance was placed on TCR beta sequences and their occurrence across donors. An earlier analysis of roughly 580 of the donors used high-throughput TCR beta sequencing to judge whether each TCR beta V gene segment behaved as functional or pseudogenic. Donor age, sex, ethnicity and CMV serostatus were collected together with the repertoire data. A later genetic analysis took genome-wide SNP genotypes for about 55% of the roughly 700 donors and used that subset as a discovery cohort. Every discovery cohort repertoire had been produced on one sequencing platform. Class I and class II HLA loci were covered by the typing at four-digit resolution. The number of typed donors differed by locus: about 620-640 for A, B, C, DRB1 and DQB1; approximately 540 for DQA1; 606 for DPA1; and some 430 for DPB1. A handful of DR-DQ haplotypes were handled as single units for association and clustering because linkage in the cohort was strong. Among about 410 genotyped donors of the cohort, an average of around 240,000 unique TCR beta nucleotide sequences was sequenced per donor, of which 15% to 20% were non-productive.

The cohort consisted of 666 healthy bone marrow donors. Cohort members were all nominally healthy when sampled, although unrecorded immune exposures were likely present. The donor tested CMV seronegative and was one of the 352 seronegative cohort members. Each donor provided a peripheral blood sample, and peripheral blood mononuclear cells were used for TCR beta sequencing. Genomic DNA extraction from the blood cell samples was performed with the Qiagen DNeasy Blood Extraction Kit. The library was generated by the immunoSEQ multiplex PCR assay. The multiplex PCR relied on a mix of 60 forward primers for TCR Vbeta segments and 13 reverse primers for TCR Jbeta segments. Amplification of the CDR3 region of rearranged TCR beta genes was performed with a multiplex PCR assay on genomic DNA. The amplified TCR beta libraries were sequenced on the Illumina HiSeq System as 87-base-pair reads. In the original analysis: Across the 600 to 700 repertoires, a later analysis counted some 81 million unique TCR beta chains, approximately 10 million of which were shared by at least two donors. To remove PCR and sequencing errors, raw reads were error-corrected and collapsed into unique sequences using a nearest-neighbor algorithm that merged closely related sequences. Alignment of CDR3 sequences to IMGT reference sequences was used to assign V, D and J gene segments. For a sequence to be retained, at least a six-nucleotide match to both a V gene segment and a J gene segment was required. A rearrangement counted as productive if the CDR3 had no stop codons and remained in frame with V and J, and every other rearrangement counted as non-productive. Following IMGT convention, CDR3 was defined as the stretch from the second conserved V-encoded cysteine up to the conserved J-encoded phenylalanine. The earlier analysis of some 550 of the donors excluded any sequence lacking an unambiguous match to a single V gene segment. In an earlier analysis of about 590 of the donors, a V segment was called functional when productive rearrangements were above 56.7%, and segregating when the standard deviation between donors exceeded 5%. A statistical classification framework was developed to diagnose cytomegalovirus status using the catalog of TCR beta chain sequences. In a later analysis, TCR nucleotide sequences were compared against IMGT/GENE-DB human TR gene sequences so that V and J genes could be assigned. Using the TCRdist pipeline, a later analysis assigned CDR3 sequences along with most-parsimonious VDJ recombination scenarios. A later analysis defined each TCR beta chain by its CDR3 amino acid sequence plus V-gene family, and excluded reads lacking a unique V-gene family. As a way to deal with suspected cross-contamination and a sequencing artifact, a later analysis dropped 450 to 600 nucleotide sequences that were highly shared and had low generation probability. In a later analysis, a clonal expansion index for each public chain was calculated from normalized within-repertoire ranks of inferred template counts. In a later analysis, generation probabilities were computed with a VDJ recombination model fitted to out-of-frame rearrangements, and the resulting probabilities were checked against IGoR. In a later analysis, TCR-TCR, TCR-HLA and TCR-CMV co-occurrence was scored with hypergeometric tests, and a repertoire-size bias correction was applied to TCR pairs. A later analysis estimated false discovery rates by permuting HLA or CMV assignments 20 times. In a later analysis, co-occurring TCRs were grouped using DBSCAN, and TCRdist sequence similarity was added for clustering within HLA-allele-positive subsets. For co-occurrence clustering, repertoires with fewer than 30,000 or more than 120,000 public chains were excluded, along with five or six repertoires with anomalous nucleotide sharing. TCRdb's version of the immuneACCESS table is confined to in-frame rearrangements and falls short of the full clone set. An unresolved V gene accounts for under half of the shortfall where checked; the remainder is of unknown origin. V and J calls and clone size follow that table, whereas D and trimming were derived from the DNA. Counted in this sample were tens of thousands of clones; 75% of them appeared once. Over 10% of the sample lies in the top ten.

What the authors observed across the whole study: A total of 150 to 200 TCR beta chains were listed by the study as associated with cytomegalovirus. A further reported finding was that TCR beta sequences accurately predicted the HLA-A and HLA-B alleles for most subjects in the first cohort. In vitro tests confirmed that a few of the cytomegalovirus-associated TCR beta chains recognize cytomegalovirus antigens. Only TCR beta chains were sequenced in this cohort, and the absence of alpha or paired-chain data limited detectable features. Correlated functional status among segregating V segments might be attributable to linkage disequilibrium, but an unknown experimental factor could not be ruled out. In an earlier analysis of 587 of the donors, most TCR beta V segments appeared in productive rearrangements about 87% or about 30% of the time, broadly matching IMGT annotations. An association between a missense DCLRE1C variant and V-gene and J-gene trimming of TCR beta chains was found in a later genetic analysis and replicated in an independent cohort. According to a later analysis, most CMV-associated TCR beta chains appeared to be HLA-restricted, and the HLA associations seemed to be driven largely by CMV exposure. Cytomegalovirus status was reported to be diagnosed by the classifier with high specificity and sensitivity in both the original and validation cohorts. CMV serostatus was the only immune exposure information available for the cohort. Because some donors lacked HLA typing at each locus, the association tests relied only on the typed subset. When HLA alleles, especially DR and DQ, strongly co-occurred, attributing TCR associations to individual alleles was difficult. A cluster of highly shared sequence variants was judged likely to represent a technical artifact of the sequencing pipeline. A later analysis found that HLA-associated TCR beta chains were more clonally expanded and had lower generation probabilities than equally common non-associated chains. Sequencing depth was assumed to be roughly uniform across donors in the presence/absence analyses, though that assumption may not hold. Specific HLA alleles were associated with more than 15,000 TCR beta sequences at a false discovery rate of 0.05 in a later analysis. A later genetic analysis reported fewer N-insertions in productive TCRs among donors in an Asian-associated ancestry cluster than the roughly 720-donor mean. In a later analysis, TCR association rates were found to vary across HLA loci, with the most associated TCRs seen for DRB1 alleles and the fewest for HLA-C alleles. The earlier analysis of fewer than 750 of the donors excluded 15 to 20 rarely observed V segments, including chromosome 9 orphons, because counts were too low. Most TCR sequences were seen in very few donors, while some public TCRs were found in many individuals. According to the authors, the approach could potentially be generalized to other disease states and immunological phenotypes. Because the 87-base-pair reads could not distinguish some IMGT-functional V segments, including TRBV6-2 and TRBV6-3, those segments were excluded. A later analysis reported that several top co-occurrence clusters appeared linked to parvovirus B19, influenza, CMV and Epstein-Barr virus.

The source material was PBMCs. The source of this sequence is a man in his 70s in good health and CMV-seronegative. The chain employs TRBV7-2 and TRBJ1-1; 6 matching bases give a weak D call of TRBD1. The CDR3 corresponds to CASSNRVNTEAFF. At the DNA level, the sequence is TGTGCCAGCAGCAACAGGGTGAACACTGAAGCTTTCTTT.